One T cell receptor (beta chain) is described in this entry. The data were obtained in a study of blood T cell repertoires in COVID-19. In the study overall: Whether acute or convalescent, the COVID-19 samples came from the United States, Italy and Spain. In each case, the material was cDNA or gDNA derived from T cells, B-cell-depleted T cells, or PBMCs.

The authors' processing: Amplification of reference gene primers provided the estimated nucleated cell counts. The table came from immunoSEQ multiplex PCR; TCRdb's copy has only in-frame clones and leaves some out. The D gene and trimming were derived from the DNA, and the V and J assignments and clone size from that table. Among tens of thousands of clones, about 77% were seen once, and the ten largest hold 35% to 55%. CDR1 is MNHEY, CDR2 SMNVEV, per germline (reference sequence). There are 17 residues in the CDR3. The V gene lost 0 bases and the J gene lost 0 bases, with 12 bases spanning the gap. The gene calls are TRBV27 and TRBJ1-5, with D tentatively TRBD1 (6 bases). This clonotype was sampled from a man in his sixties or seventies with active or convalescent COVID-19. Sample: peripheral blood. The CDR3 loop is CASSLSGQTYSNQPQHF. The CDR3, as DNA: TGTGCCAGCAGTTTATCCGGACAGACATATAGCAATCAGCCCCAGCATTTT.